The 25 T cell receptor beta chains below come from one sample, sequenced in a study of cytomegalovirus exposure and HLA in healthy donors. In the PCR, 60 Vbeta and 13 Jbeta primers were used. Profiling relied on immunoSEQ multiplex PCR, and the TCRdb table lists in-frame clones only, not all of them. The profile shows over 150,000 clones, 65% to 85% of them singletons. Specimen: PBMCs. These receptors originate from a boy younger than 10 in good health and CMV-seronegative.

Details on this clone: Within the sample, other DNA sequences also encode this same CDR3. The chain carries TRBV6-7 and TRBJ2-7; D is possibly TRBD2 (5 bases). TRBV6-7 is placed among ORFs of uncertain function. V was shortened by 2 bases and J by 4 bases, with 12 bases between the two germline ends. CDR3 size: 14 residues. The DNA for the CDR3 is TGTGCCAGCAGTTACACCATACAGCGGTACGAGCAGTACGTC. Protein product: CASSYTIQRYEQYV.

V is TRBV7-2 and J is TRBJ2-7; 10 nucleotides line up with TRBD2. This CDR3 is built from 17 residues. CDR1 is SGHTA and CDR2 is FQGNSA in the germline V gene. The trim removed 6 bases at V and 4 bases at J, leaving 15 bases unmatched. CDR3 in DNA: TGTGCCAGCAGAGGGTATGCCGTCTCTAGCGGGAGATACGAGCAGTACTTC. Amino acid sequence: CASRGYAVSSGRYEQYF.

The rearrangement uses TRBV9 and TRBJ2-2, with 7 positions matching TRBD1. There are 17 residues in the CDR3. Trimming removed 2 bases from V and 7 bases from J; junction bases left unmatched: 14. In germline, CDR1 is SGDLS, CDR2 YYNGEE. CDR3 loop: CASSVSGTVGLGGELFF. Written as DNA, the CDR3 is TGTGCCAGCAGCGTCTCCGGGACAGTAGGTTTGGGCGGGGAGCTGTTTTTT.

The CDR3 DNA sequence: TGTGCCTGGAGTCGGCAGGGAAGGGGGGAGCAGTACTTC. Its translation: CAWSRQGRGEQYF. The chain recombines TRBV30 with TRBJ2-7, with TRBD1 as a possible D gene (6 bases). V shed 2 bases and J shed 7 bases, with 15 bases lying between them. The CDR3 spans 13 residues. In germline, CDR1 is GTSNPN, CDR2 SVGIG (reference sequence).

The CDR3 coding sequence is TGTGCCAGCAGTTTAGCCACAGGGACCGGCTACACCTTC. Protein: CASSLATGTGYTF. V gene TRBV27 combines with J gene TRBJ1-2, with a tentative D call TRBD1 (6 bases). The V and J ends lost 2 bases and 8 bases respectively, with 12 bases between them. The germline CDR1 and CDR2 sequences are MNHEY and SMNVEV (reference sequence). This CDR3 region has 13 residues.

The chain links TRBV5-4 to TRBJ2-5; 13 nucleotides align to TRBD2. The CDR3 is made up of 16 amino acids. J was trimmed by 6 bases and V by 2 bases; bases with no gene match: 7. Germline CDR1 SGHNT, CDR2 YYREEE (reference sequence). The CDR3 sequence: CASSFSLAGGRKTQYF. The CDR3 DNA follows: TGTGCCAGCAGCTTTTCACTAGCGGGGGGGAGGAAGACCCAGTACTTC. The complete variable domain, with remaining parts taken from reference TRBV5-4 and TRBJ2-5, reads ETGVTQSPTHLIKTRGQQVTLRCSSQSGHNTVSWYQQALGQGPQFIFQYYREEENGRGNFPPRFSGLQFPNYSSELNVNALELDDSALYLCASSFSLAGGRKTQYFGPGTRLLVL.

This clone was observed a few times. This chain links TRBV27 with TRBJ2-7; a possible D gene is TRBD1 (6 bases). The CDR3 sequence is 14 residues long. Trimming left V 6 bases short and J 7 bases short, with 19 bases between. The germline V gene has CDR1 MNHEY and CDR2 SMNVEV (reference sequence). This CDR3 is CASSPVAGAREQYV. In DNA, the CDR3 is TGTGCCAGCAGCCCCGTCGCAGGGGCGAGGGAGCAGTACGTC.

The chain uses TRBV9 and TRBJ1-3, with 7 bases fitting TRBD1. Trimming removed 4 bases from V and 4 bases from J; junction bases left unmatched: 11. The length of the CDR3 is 16 residues. The germline V gene encodes CDR1 SGDLS and CDR2 YYNGEE. In DNA form, the CDR3 reads TGTGCCAGCAGCCTAGACGCCGGGACAGCGGGAAACACCATATATTTT. Its protein is CASSLDAGTAGNTIYF. Full variable domain (outside the CDR3, taken from reference TRBV9 and TRBJ1-3): DSGVTQTPKHLITATGQRVTLRCSPRSGDLSVYWYQQSLDQGLQFLIQYYNGEERAKGNILERFSAQQFPDLHSELNLSSLELGDSALYFCASSLDAGTAGNTIYFGEGSWLTVV.

A single count supports this clone. The chain joins TRBV28 to TRBJ2-7; 10 bases are shared with TRBD1. The CDR3 length is 16 residues. Germline CDR1 and CDR2: MDHEN and SYDVKM. Trimming removed 4 bases from V and 7 bases from J; junction bases left unmatched: 13. CDR3 bases: TGTGCCAGCAGTTCGGCCGACAGGGGGCGTATACGTGAGCAGTACGTC. Protein product: CASSSADRGRIREQYV.

The chain carries TRBV6-6 and TRBJ1-2; unclear D gene. The V gene's germline CDR1 is MNHNY and CDR2 SVGAGI (reference sequence). This CDR3 has 15 residues. Trimming cost V 1 base and J 4 bases, with 13 bases left between them. This chain's CDR3 is CASSYWPLGIYGYTF. DNA of the CDR3: TGTGCCAGCAGTTACTGGCCCCTCGGGATCTATGGCTACACCTTC.

The chain combines TRBV10-2 with TRBJ1-1; unclear D gene. Trimming removed 3 bases at V and 4 bases at J, with 6 bases between. The CDR3 has 12 amino acids. Germline V CDR1 and CDR2: WSHSY, SAAADI. CDR3 loop: CASSDRGTEAFF. The CDR3 DNA is TGCGCCAGCAGTGATCGGGGCACTGAAGCTTTCTTT.

V and J are TRBV25-1 and TRBJ1-1, with TRBD1 matching over 7 bases. The CDR3 is 13 residues long. The germline CDR1 and CDR2 sequences are MGHDK and SYGVNS. Trimming cost V 6 bases and J 1 base; bases outside gene matches: 2. CDR3 amino acids: CASSAGGNTEAFF. The CDR3, as DNA: TGTGCCAGCAGCGCAGGGGGGAACACTGAAGCTTTCTTT.

The chain combines TRBV6-6 with TRBJ2-7, with D possibly being TRBD1 (6 bases). CDR3 length equals 14 residues. Germline V gene lookup returns CDR1 MNHNY and CDR2 SVGAGI (reference sequence). CDR3: CASSDSTGLYEQYV. The CDR3 coding sequence is TGTGCCAGCAGTGACTCGACAGGCCTCTACGAGCAGTACGTC.

The sample holds one count of this clone. Because it lacks the conserved phenylalanine or tryptophan at the end, this CDR3 is likely a read error. This rearrangement joins TRBV30 to TRBJ1-6; TRBD1 is a possible D gene (6 bases). The germline gives CDR1 GTSNPN, CDR2 SVGIG (reference sequence). Trimming removed 5 bases at V and 0 bases at J, with 11 bases between. The CDR3 loop spans 15 amino acids. The DNA of the CDR3 is TGTGCCTGGTCAGGACAGTTCTCCTATAATTCACCCCTCCACTCT. It translates to CAWSGQFSYNSPLHS.

This sequence joins TRBV5-6 and TRBJ1-1; 8 bases agree with TRBD1. Germline loops: CDR1 SGHDT, CDR2 YYEEEE. J was trimmed by 1 base and V by 4 bases; bases with no gene match: 3. The CDR3 is made up of 14 amino acids. In nucleotides, the CDR3 is TGTGCCAGCAGCCCGGACAGGGAGAACACTGAAGCTTTCTTT. Translated: CASSPDRENTEAFF.

This clone was detected only once. CDR3: CASSPPGLNTGELFF. The CDR3 DNA is TGTGCCAGCTCACCACCTGGACTAAACACCGGGGAGCTGTTTTTT. This chain uses TRBV18 with TRBJ2-2; a weak D match, TRBD2 (6 bases). Germline V gene sequence: CDR1 KGHSH, CDR2 LQKENI. Between the trimmed V and J ends, which lost 0 bases and 2 bases, there was a span of 7 bases. CDR3 length: 15 residues. Together with reference TRBV18 and TRBJ2-2, the CDR3 gives the full variable domain: NAGVMQNPRHLVRRRGQEARLRCSPMKGHSHVYWYRQLPEEGLKFMVYLQKENIIDESGMPKERFSAEFPKEGPSILRIQQVVRGDSAAYFCASSPPGLNTGELFFGEGSRLTVL.

This clone was seen only a few times. V gene TRBV11-2 combines with J gene TRBJ1-2; TRBD1 agrees at 11 bases. The germline V gene has CDR1 SGHAT and CDR2 FQNNGV. This CDR3 comprises 17 residues. J was trimmed by 6 bases and V by 1 base; bases with no gene match: 10. The CDR3 coding sequence is TGTGCCAGCAGCTTAGGATTAAGGACAGGGGGCGATAATGGCTACACCTTC. This gives the protein CASSLGLRTGGDNGYTF.

The table lists this clone with a few counts. This chain connects TRBV7-2 to TRBJ1-5, with D tentatively TRBD1 (5 bases). This CDR3 region has 15 residues. V gave up 1 base and J gave up 1 base, with 8 bases separating them. Germline V gives CDR1 SGHTA, CDR2 FQGNSA. CDR3 sequence: CASSLVGVSNQPQHF. The CDR3 bases are TGTGCCAGCAGCTTAGTAGGGGTCAGCAATCAGCCCCAGCATTTT. The full variable domain, completed using reference TRBV7-2 and TRBJ1-5, is GAGVSQSPSNKVTEKGKDVELRCDPISGHTALYWYRQSLGQGLEFLIYFQGNSAPDKSGLPSDRFSAERTGGSVSTLTIQRTQQEDSAVYLCASSLVGVSNQPQHFGDGTRLSIL.

This clone was observed a handful of times. The chain joins TRBV23-1 to TRBJ2-7, with D unresolved. TRBV23-1 is noted as an ORF with a role that remains uncertain. There are 14 residues in the CDR3. Trimming removed 6 bases at V and 7 bases at J, with 19 bases between. Written as DNA, the CDR3 is TGCGCCAGCAGCCTGGCCCACAACCCACGGGAGCAGTACGTC. Translating it yields CASSLAHNPREQYV.

This chain joins TRBV5-4 and TRBJ1-2; no firm D call. Germline-derived CDR1 and CDR2 are SGHNT and YYREEE (reference sequence). The CDR3 sequence is 13 residues long. V lost 3 bases to trimming and J lost 8 bases, with 14 bases between them. The CDR3 DNA follows: TGTGCCAGCAGCTCCCCCCGGGAGTCCGGCTACACCTTC. Translated: CASSSPRESGYTF.

This sequence joins TRBV4-1 and TRBJ2-5, with D unresolved. Trimming left V 0 bases short and J 0 bases short, with 2 bases between. The CDR3 has 13 amino acids. Germline V gives CDR1 MGHRA, CDR2 YSYEKL. The CDR3 region is CASSQDDQETQYF. The CDR3 DNA reads as TGCGCCAGCAGCCAAGACGACCAAGAGACCCAGTACTTC.

The genes are TRBV7-8 and TRBJ2-7; possibly TRBD2 for D (5 bases). CDR1 and CDR2 (germline): SGHVS, FQNEAQ. This CDR3 has 20 amino acids. V dropped 2 bases and J dropped 1 base, with 27 bases sitting between them. CDR3 DNA sequence: TGTGCCAGCAGCTTAATTTCGAGCGGCGAGCCCCGGGGTCGTTCCTACGAGCAGTACTTC. The encoded protein is CASSLISSGEPRGRSYEQYF.

CDR3 sequence (DNA): TGTGCCACCAGCAGAGATTACGGCGGGAGTCGTTTAGAGCAGTACTTC. Translating gives CATSRDYGGSRLEQYF. The chain couples TRBV15 to TRBJ2-7; 7 nucleotides match TRBD2. Germline V gives CDR1 LNHNV, CDR2 YYDKDF (reference sequence). The V gene end was trimmed by 0 bases and the J gene end by 7 bases; junction bases not matched to a gene: 12. The length of the CDR3 is 16 residues. Full variable domain (missing parts from reference TRBV15 and TRBJ2-7): DAMVIQNPRYQVTQFGKPVTLSCSQTLNHNVMYWYQQKSSQAPKLLFHYYDKDFNNEADTPDNFQSRRPNTSFCFLDIRSPGLGDTAMYLCATSRDYGGSRLEQYFGPGTRLTVT.

On this clone itself: Additional DNA sequences in this sample encode the identical CDR3. The chain carries TRBV18 and TRBJ1-1; D call uncertain. V was trimmed by 3 bases and J by 1 base, leaving 6 bases between them. The CDR3 consists of 13 residues. Germline lookup yields CDR1 KGHSH and CDR2 LQKENI. DNA of the CDR3: TGTGCCAGCTCACCGTCAGAGAACACTGAAGCTTTCTTT. It specifies CASSPSENTEAFF.

This chain uses TRBV14 with TRBJ1-1; TRBD1 is a possible D gene (5 bases). Deletions cut 8 bases from V and 2 bases from J, with 12 bases between. Per the germline V gene, CDR1 is SGHDN and CDR2 is FVKESK. This CDR3 is built from 13 residues. The CDR3 DNA reads as TGTGCCAGCGCACAGGAAACTAACACTGAAGCTTTCTTT. Translating it yields CASAQETNTEAFF.